Shown below are 29 T cell receptor beta chains from a single sample sequenced in a study of early T cells in non-severe SARS-CoV-2 infection. A single record per CDR3 protein comes from TCRdb applying MiXCR to the 5' RACE reads. The sample includes 20,000 to 25,000 distinct CDR3 sequences, more than 3.5% of them seen just once. Sample: whole blood. Receptors were obtained from an adult who was a healthcare worker with PCR-confirmed SARS-CoV-2 infection or an uninfected control (not recorded which).

This clonotype was seen more than once but under ten times. This chain joins TRBV7-2 and TRBJ1-2; D is perhaps TRBD1 (6 bases). This CDR3 is 14 amino acids long. Germline CDR1 and CDR2: SGHTA and FQGNSA. Between the trimmed V and J ends, which lost 1 base and 4 bases, there was a span of 10 bases. The CDR3 coding sequence is TGTGCCAGCAGCTTAGACGGGACAATCTATGGCTACACCTTC. Translation gives CASSLDGTIYGYTF.

A few counts support this clonotype. The V gene is TRBV20-1, the J gene TRBJ2-1; a weak D match, TRBD2 (5 bases). The CDR3 consists of 14 residues. Looked up from germline, CDR1 is DFQATT and CDR2 is SNEGSKA (reference sequence). V dropped 1 base and J dropped 1 base, with 8 bases sitting between them. The CDR3: CSARGSASYNEQFF. The CDR3 DNA follows: TGCAGTGCTAGAGGTAGCGCGTCCTACAATGAGCAGTTCTTC.

In this sample, this clonotype turned up many times. The chain joins TRBV5-4 to TRBJ2-1, with 16 positions matching TRBD2. The J segment lost 3 bases and the V segment lost 4 bases, leaving 4 bases of the junction unmatched. From germline, CDR1 is SGHNT and CDR2 YYREEE (reference sequence). The CDR3 length is 17 residues. The CDR3, as DNA: TGTGCCAGCAGCCCTGGGACTAGCGGGGGGGTCTACAATGAGCAGTTCTTC. Protein: CASSPGTSGGVYNEQFF.

This clonotype was seen at least ten times. The genes are TRBV27 and TRBJ2-2; possible D gene TRBD2, 6 bases. The CDR3 loop spans 15 amino acids. Trimming shortened V by 5 bases and J by 2 bases, and 12 bases separated the two germline ends. Germline loops: CDR1 MNHEY, CDR2 SMNVEV (reference sequence). CDR3 in DNA: TGTGCCAGCAGTCCGCTGGGACTTAACACCGGGGAGCTGTTTTTT. Encoded protein: CASSPLGLNTGELFF.

The table lists this clonotype with many counts. The rearrangement joins TRBV20-1 to TRBJ1-6; no definite D call. Germline CDR1 and CDR2: DFQATT and SNEGSKA (reference sequence). The CDR3 has 15 residues. Trimming removed 1 base from V and 0 bases from J, with 7 bases in between. CDR3 region: CSARVESSYNSPLHF. For the CDR3, the DNA is TGCAGTGCTAGAGTCGAGAGCTCCTATAATTCACCCCTCCACTTT.

This sequence joins TRBV29-1 and TRBJ2-7; tentatively, D is TRBD2 (6 bases). The germline V gene has CDR1 SQVTM and CDR2 ANQGSEA. Trimming cost V 0 bases and J 5 bases, with 8 bases left between them. CDR3 length equals 12 residues. The CDR3 spells CSVEDWGDEQYF. Here the CDR3 DNA reads TGCAGCGTTGAAGATTGGGGGGACGAGCAGTACTTC.

The table lists this clonotype with a count of one. V usage is TRBV4-2 and J usage is TRBJ1-2, with 7 nucleotides matching TRBD1. Trimming took 1 base from V and 4 from J; bases not matched to a gene: 9. CDR1 is LGHNA, CDR2 YNFKEQ, per germline. This CDR3 is built from 16 residues. In nucleotides, the CDR3 is TGTGCCAGCAGCCAAGTCCCCGGGACAGTGACCTATGGCTACACCTTC. Translation gives CASSQVPGTVTYGYTF.

This clonotype was detected ten times or more. The chain joins TRBV2 to TRBJ2-3, with 13 bases lining up with TRBD2. This CDR3 comprises 18 residues. V lost 6 bases, J lost 0 bases, and 9 bases stayed unmatched. Germline lookup yields CDR1 SNHLY and CDR2 FYNNEI. CDR3 loop: CASSAGLAGEQSTDTQYF. CDR3 DNA sequence: TGTGCCAGCAGCGCCGGACTAGCGGGGGAACAAAGCACAGATACGCAGTATTTT.

This clonotype has ten or more counts. V is TRBV4-3 and J is TRBJ1-2, with TRBD1 matching over 10 bases. Germline loops: CDR1 LGHNA, CDR2 YSLEER. The CDR3 has 14 amino acids. Trimming removed 4 bases from V and 6 bases from J; junction bases left unmatched: 5. CDR3 residues: CASSLAGTGDGYTF. For the CDR3, the DNA is TGCGCCAGCAGCCTGGCCGGGACAGGGGATGGCTACACCTTC.

Ten or more counts support this clonotype. The rearrangement links TRBV12-3 or TRBV12-4 to TRBJ1-5; D uncertain. The CDR3 spans 16 residues. The ends were cut back, 1 base at V and 2 bases at J, with 12 bases in the middle. The CDR3 spells CASSLVQAVGNQPQHF. The CDR3 DNA reads as TGTGCCAGCAGTTTAGTTCAGGCGGTAGGCAATCAGCCCCAGCATTTT.

This clonotype was observed many times. V usage is TRBV28 and J usage is TRBJ2-3; the D is unclear. Germline V gene data show CDR1 as MDHEN and CDR2 as SYDVKM. The CDR3 has 15 amino acids. The V and J ends lost 8 bases and 2 bases respectively, with 17 bases between them. The CDR3 spells CASSSPAPYTDTQYF. For the CDR3, the DNA is TGTGCCAGCTCATCCCCCGCTCCCTACACAGATACGCAGTATTTT.

The chain employs TRBV4-3 and TRBJ1-6; no clear D gene. Germline CDR1 and CDR2: LGHNA and YSLEER. V lost 5 bases to trimming and J lost 7 bases, with 12 bases between them. The CDR3 is made up of 14 amino acids. DNA of the CDR3: TGCGCCAGCAGCTCAAGGGCGGAGAATTCACCCCTCCACTTT. It encodes CASSSRAENSPLHF.

This clonotype was seen at least ten times. V gene TRBV5-1 combines with J gene TRBJ2-1, with TRBD2 as a possible D gene (6 bases). CDR1 is SGHRS and CDR2 is YFSETQ in the germline V gene. This CDR3 contains 15 residues. V lost 4 bases and J lost 0, with 11 bases in between. In DNA, the CDR3 is TGCGCCAGCAGCGATGGACTAAGCTCCTACAATGAGCAGTTCTTC. Translation gives CASSDGLSSYNEQFF.

CDR3 region: CASSLGTDYSNQPQHF. The CDR3 DNA reads as TGTGCCAGCTCACTCGGGACAGACTATAGCAATCAGCCCCAGCATTTT. The rearrangement uses TRBV18 and TRBJ1-5; 7 bases line up with TRBD1. The V gene end was trimmed by 4 bases and the J gene end by 0 bases; junction bases not matched to a gene: 6. Germline loops: CDR1 KGHSH, CDR2 LQKENI. This CDR3 spans 16 amino acids. The variable domain in full, completed from reference TRBV18 and TRBJ1-5, reads NAGVMQNPRHLVRRRGQEARLRCSPMKGHSHVYWYRQLPEEGLKFMVYLQKENIIDESGMPKERFSAEFPKEGPSILRIQQVVRGDSAAYFCASSLGTDYSNQPQHFGDGTRLSIL.

This clonotype was counted many times. V usage is TRBV27 and J usage is TRBJ1-5; 8 bases are shared with TRBD1. With 5 bases clipped from V and 6 bases from J, the junction kept 9 bases outside the gene matches. CDR3 size: 15 residues. Germline values: CDR1 MNHEY, CDR2 SMNVEV (reference sequence). The DNA for the CDR3 is TGTGCCAGCAGTACCACCGGGACAGGCGGTCAGCCCCAGCATTTT. This gives the protein CASSTTGTGGQPQHF.

This clonotype was counted many times. The V gene is TRBV5-6, the J gene TRBJ2-1; 7 nucleotides align to TRBD1. The CDR3 spans 15 residues. Germline CDR1 reads SGHDT; CDR2 reads YYEEEE. J lost 7 bases, V lost 2 bases, and 9 bases had no gene match. CDR3 region: CASSFGTATLNEQFF. DNA for the CDR3: TGTGCCAGCAGCTTCGGGACAGCGACGCTTAATGAGCAGTTCTTC.

This clonotype was counted between two and nine times. A read error may be the cause here, since a much bigger clone is one base away. The gene calls are TRBV6-2 or TRBV6-3 and TRBJ2-3; a weak D match, TRBD2 (6 bases). CDR1 and CDR2 (germline): MNHEY, SVGEGT. There are 13 residues in the CDR3. The CDR3 bases are TGTGCCAGCACCCGGGACTCCACAGATACGCGGTATTTT. Translation: CASTRDSTDTRYF.

This clonotype was seen only a few times. CDR3 bases: TGCGCCAGCAGCCAAACACAGGGGGCGACCGGGGAGCTGTTTTTT. This sequence encodes CASSQTQGATGELFF. The chain carries TRBV5-1 and TRBJ2-2, with TRBD1 matching 9 bases. This CDR3 region has 15 residues. J lost 5 bases, V lost 4 bases, and 6 bases had no gene match. Per germline, CDR1 SGHRS and CDR2 YFSETQ.

This clonotype was observed many times. The chain is built from TRBV4-3 and TRBJ1-2; 11 bases fit TRBD1. The CDR3 is 16 residues long. Germline V gene sequence: CDR1 LGHNA, CDR2 YSLEER. V shed 1 base, J shed 4 bases, and the junction held 5 bases outside the gene matches. CDR3 sequence: CASSQGRTGGGYGYTF. In DNA form, the CDR3 reads TGCGCCAGCAGCCAAGGTCGGACAGGGGGCGGCTATGGCTACACCTTC.

This clonotype has just one count. Here the CDR3 DNA reads TGCAGCGTTATCGGGGGGGCCTACGAGCAGTACTTC. Translation gives CSVIGGAYEQYF. The chain recombines TRBV29-1 with TRBJ2-7; the match to TRBD2 covers 8 bases. The CDR3 has 12 amino acids. V trimming: 5 bases; J trimming: 2 bases; junction bases outside the gene matches: 2. Germline V CDR1 and CDR2: SQVTM, ANQGSEA.

This clonotype was detected many times. J is TRBJ1-2 and V is TRBV28; 12 bases agree with TRBD1. V trimming: 5 bases; J trimming: 5 bases; junction bases outside the gene matches: 9. The V gene's germline CDR1 is MDHEN and CDR2 SYDVKM. The CDR3 extends over 16 amino acids. CDR3 DNA: TGTGCCAGCAGTACGCCGGGACAGGGGGCAAAGTATGGCTACACCTTC. This sequence encodes CASSTPGQGAKYGYTF.

This clonotype came up many times. This chain links TRBV2 with TRBJ2-1; 7 positions match TRBD2. With V trimmed by 7 bases and J by 3 bases, 6 bases remained unmatched. Germline loops: CDR1 SNHLY, CDR2 FYNNEI. This CDR3 is 14 amino acids long. Here the CDR3 reads CASTGTTLYNEQFF. Here the CDR3 DNA reads TGTGCCAGCACGGGGACTACCCTCTACAATGAGCAGTTCTTC.

This clonotype has more than one count but fewer than ten. V and J are TRBV5-1 and TRBJ2-3; D is unclear. Germline CDR1 is SGHRS and CDR2 is YFSETQ. V lost 0 bases and J lost 2, with 10 bases in between. This CDR3 is built from 15 residues. As DNA, the CDR3 is TGCGCCAGCAGCTTGGCTCGGCAGTACACAGATACGCAGTATTTT. Protein: CASSLARQYTDTQYF.

In its sample, this clonotype was seen a few times. This chain links TRBV11-3 with TRBJ2-3; TRBD1 or TRBD2 may be the D gene (5 bases each). Germline loops: CDR1 SGHNT, CDR2 YENEEA. The CDR3 runs to 14 residues. Trimming took 5 bases from V and 8 from J, leaving 17 bases between them. CDR3 residues: CASSRTGTSGTQYF. The CDR3 nucleotides are TGTGCCAGCAGCCGGACCGGGACCTCTGGTACGCAGTATTTT.

Judged by abundance, this clonotype is medium-sized. This rearrangement joins TRBV11-2 to TRBJ1-5; D is possibly TRBD1 (5 bases). Germline CDR1 reads SGHAT; CDR2 reads FQNNGV. The CDR3 extends over 16 amino acids. V gave up 0 bases and J gave up 3 bases, with 12 bases separating them. The CDR3 nucleotides are TGTGCCAGCAGCTTAGATCGGCGGGGCCCCAATCAGCCCCAGCATTTT. It is translated as CASSLDRRGPNQPQHF.

This clonotype was picked up many times. The chain couples TRBV12-3 or TRBV12-4 to TRBJ2-5; TRBD1 matches 7 bases. Unmatched junction bases numbered 7, after V lost 4 bases and J lost 5 bases. The CDR3 is 14 residues long. The CDR3 spells CASSYSNRGETQYF. CDR3 DNA: TGTGCCAGCAGTTACTCAAACAGGGGCGAGACCCAGTACTTC.

The sample holds many counts of this clonotype. The junction does not match germline at one end; this may be a read error. This chain connects TRBV5-1 to TRBJ2-3; no definite D call. CDR3 length: 13 amino acids. Germline CDR1 and CDR2: SGHRS and YFSETQ. In nucleotides, the CDR3 is TGCGCGAGCACAGCTGACGGGTCCGATACGCAGTATTTT. Translating gives CASTADGSDTQYF.

This clonotype was seen ten or more times. The V gene is TRBV11-2, the J gene TRBJ2-3; no reliable D call. The germline V and J ends were trimmed by 1 base and 4 bases, with 3 bases remaining between them. Germline CDR1 reads SGHAT; CDR2 reads FQNNGV. The CDR3 contains 12 residues. DNA of the CDR3: TGTGCCAGCAGCTTAGGGGCAGATACGCAGTATTTT. The encoded protein is CASSLGADTQYF.

This clonotype was detected ten times or more. The V and J genes are TRBV7-2 and TRBJ2-7, with D tentatively TRBD1 (5 bases). The CDR3 consists of 13 residues. V gave up 8 bases and J gave up 4 bases, with 15 bases separating them. Germline assignment: CDR1 SGHTA and CDR2 FQGNSA. CDR3 protein: CASAPQGYYEQYF. CDR3 DNA sequence: TGTGCCAGCGCGCCCCAGGGTTATTACGAGCAGTACTTC.